This T cell receptor beta chain was captured by sequencing in a study of cytomegalovirus exposure and HLA in healthy donors. Study-wide results and caveats: It was confirmed in vitro that a few of the CMV-associated chains were specific for CMV antigens. According to a subsequent analysis, TCR clusters identified in the first cohort showed a tendency to co-occur across the roughly 120 validation repertoires. Altogether, 164 TCR beta chains were recorded as cytomegalovirus-associated.

To note about this clone: What it binds is unknown.

Trimming stripped 0 bases from V and 0 bases from J, with 6 bases between. The CDR3 length is 15 residues. CDR1 and CDR2 (germline): MGHRA, YSYEKL. The assay was immunoSEQ multiplex PCR, and TCRdb's table has in-frame clones only and misses some. The sample includes about 340,000 clones, about nine tenths of them seen just once. This chain uses TRBV4-1 with TRBJ1-5; D remains ambiguous. This TCR came from a woman aged 18-29 years in good health and CMV-seronegative. The source material was PBMCs. This chain's CDR3 is CASSQESHSNQPQHF. In DNA form, the CDR3 reads TGCGCCAGCAGCCAAGAATCACATAGCAATCAGCCCCAGCATTTT.